This T cell receptor (beta chain) came from a study of Ad26.COV2.S vaccination and SARS-CoV-2 variants. Study observations and caveats: Vaccinees reportedly had broad spike-specific CD8+ and CD4+ T cell responses. Those who received vaccine or placebo ended up with similar non-spike TCR breadth.

TCRdb keeps only in-frame clones here, not all; method: immunoSEQ multiplex PCR. The sample lists 300,000 to 400,000 clones; 85% to 90% were seen once. Treatment denoted: around 19 received Ad26.COV2.S at low or high dose, single or two shots; several received placebo; per-sample allocation not given. The study sampled participants on day 63 after the first vaccine or placebo injection. A remark on this clone: The antigen is unknown.

This CDR3 is 13 amino acids long. CDR1 and CDR2 (germline): LNHDA, SQIVND (reference sequence). With V trimmed by 11 bases and J by 6 bases, 6 bases remained unmatched. The chain couples TRBV19 to TRBJ1-4; TRBD1 matches 10 bases. The starting material was peripheral blood, obtained in a trial of Ad26.COV2.S vaccine versus placebo. The sequence was collected from a person aged 18 to 59 who received the Ad26.COV2.S COVID-19 vaccine or a placebo. DNA for the CDR3: TGTGCCGCGCGGGACAGGGGATATGAAAAACTGTTTTTT. Translating it yields CAARDRGYEKLFF.